The T cell receptor (beta chain) under discussion was sequenced for a study of Tregs in tolerant kidney transplant recipients. Findings and caveats of the study: Biological reproducibility was not directly addressed, but technical replication error appeared minimal. Expanding Tregs on activated donor B cells appeared to best identify donor-specific TCRbeta clones.

In regard to this clone: Its antigen is undetermined.

Related graft donors supplied nonmyeloablative bone marrow transplants, and mixed chimerism was transient. CD4+CD25+CD127- Tregs, CD4+CD25- non-Tregs, CD4 and CD8 cells were sorted. CDR3 size: 17 residues. With 4 bases removed from V and 9 bases from J, the gap between germline ends came to 25 bases. CDR1 and CDR2 (germline): SGHDN, FVKESK. Measured with immunoSEQ multiplex PCR; TCRdb has only the in-frame clones, and not every one. Of more than 90,000 clones listed, 80% to 95% were seen once; the top ten hold roughly 1.7%. The TCR originated in a human patient who received a combined kidney and bone marrow transplant. Some T cells may have originated in the graft donor. This chain uses TRBV14 with TRBJ2-1, with D possibly matching TRBD2 (6 bases). The sequencing here drew on CD4+ T cells from blood (PBMCs), taken 12 months after the transplant. This CDR3 reads CASSRVTAGRALGEQFF. CDR3 sequence (DNA): TGTGCCAGCAGCCGGGTCACGGCGGGGCGGGCATTGGGTGAGCAGTTCTTC.